This T cell receptor (beta chain) was documented in a study of blood T cell repertoires in COVID-19. Participant ages covered roughly 18 to 90 years across about two dozen US areas. Assay: immunoSEQ multiplex PCR; the TCRdb copy retains only in-frame clones and omits some. The sample comprises roughly 430,000 clones, roughly 87% of which are singletons, and roughly 2% rests with the top ten. The V end was cut by 5 bases, the J end by 3 bases, with 19 bases between. This CDR3 has 16 amino acids. Germline V gives CDR1 MGHRA, CDR2 YSYEKL. This TCR was recovered from a woman between 40 and 50 years old with acute COVID-19. Input material: PBMCs or T cells enriched from blood (not recorded which). The V call is TRBV4-1, the J call TRBJ1-2, with D possibly TRBD1 on 5 matching bases. CDR3 residues: CASSSGGTAADYGYTF. Written as DNA, the CDR3 is TGCGCCAGCAGCTCAGGAGGGACGGCGGCCGACTATGGCTACACCTTC.